The rows below give T cell receptor beta chains drawn from one sample of a study of blood T cell repertoires in COVID-19. The protocol was immunoSEQ multiplex PCR, while the TCRdb copy is restricted to in-frame clones and leaves out a portion. The sample lists approximately 220,000 clones, approximately 80% seen once, with 10% in the top ten. The sample consisted of peripheral blood. The receptors shown here come from a woman at least 80 years old with acute or convalescent COVID-19. The CDR3 runs from the conserved cysteine through the conserved F or W. The D gene is left open where the match is weak. Size tells how often a clone was seen (once, few, many) or the class of an expanded clone, and some rows leave it out.

D gene	V gene	J gene	clone size	CDR3 protein	CDR3 DNA
NA	TRBV5-6	TRBJ1-4	NA	CASSLDQGLFNEKLFF	TGTGCCAGCAGCTTGGATCAGGGCCTATTTAATGAAAAACTGTTTTTT
NA	TRBV11-2	TRBJ1-3	NA	CASSQVRASGNTIYF	TGTGCCAGCAGCCAAGTCCGAGCCTCTGGAAACACCATATATTTT
NA	TRBV30	TRBJ1-6	NA	CAWSSSGDSPLHF	TGTGCCTGGAGTTCTTCGGGGGATTCACCCCTCCACTTT
TRBD2	TRBV19	TRBJ2-1	NA	CASRNKGLAGTNEQFF	TGTGCCAGTAGGAATAAGGGGCTAGCGGGAACTAATGAGCAGTTCTTC
NA	TRBV29-1	TRBJ1-3	NA	CSVETAVSGNTIYF	TGCAGCGTTGAAACAGCAGTCTCTGGAAACACCATATATTTT
NA	TRBV11-3	TRBJ1-2	NA	CASSFEGATYGYTF	TGTGCCAGCAGCTTTGAGGGAGCGACCTATGGCTACACCTTC
NA	TRBV2	TRBJ2-6	NA	CASSSRDRSSPVLTF	TGTGCCAGCAGTTCCCGTGACAGGTCCTCTCCCGTCCTGACTTTC
NA	TRBV6-5	TRBJ1-2	few	CASSYSATGLLYTF	TGTGCCAGCAGTTACTCGGCTACAGGGCTTCTCTACACCTTC
TRBD2	TRBV7-3	TRBJ2-3	NA	CASSLQTSGRAKDTQYF	TGTGCCAGCAGCTTACAGACTAGCGGGAGGGCCAAAGATACGCAGTATTTT
NA	TRBV4-3	TRBJ1-5	NA	CASSQERGRGNQPQHF	TGCGCCAGCAGCCAAGAAAGAGGCAGGGGCAATCAGCCCCAGCATTTT
NA	TRBV19	TRBJ2-7	NA	CASSALAGGQYF	TGTGCCAGTAGTGCCCTCGCGGGCGGGCAGTACTTC
NA	TRBV25-1	TRBJ1-2	few	CASSEGLVYGYTF	TGTGCCAGCAGTGAAGGGCTGGTCTATGGCTACACCTTC
NA	TRBV15	TRBJ2-3	NA	CATSRDLNTQYF	TGTGCCACCAGCAGAGATTTAAATACGCAGTATTTT
NA	TRBV4-1	TRBJ1-5	NA	CASSPGDSNQPQHF	TGCGCCAGCAGCCCCGGGGATAGCAATCAGCCCCAGCATTTT
TRBD2	TRBV7-9	TRBJ2-3	NA	CASSSGEAGGYTDTQYF	TGTGCCAGCAGCTCAGGAGAAGCGGGAGGGTACACAGATACGCAGTATTTT
NA	TRBV25-1	TRBJ1-6	NA	CASKRGEGSPLHF	TGTGCCAGCAAACGGGGAGAGGGCTCACCCCTCCACTTT
TRBD1	TRBV13	TRBJ1-2	NA	CASSLDRGYGYTF	TGTGCCAGCAGCCTCGACAGGGGCTATGGCTACACCTTC
NA	TRBV27	TRBJ1-4	NA	CASNRGGANEKLFF	TGTGCCAGCAACCGGGGGGGGGCTAATGAAAAACTGTTTTTT
NA	TRBV7-9	TRBJ2-2	NA	CASSRLAGELFF	TGTGCCAGCAGCCGACTTGCCGGGGAGCTGTTTTTT
NA	TRBV18	TRBJ1-1	NA	CASSPPNKTFEAFF	TGTGCCAGCTCACCACCAAACAAAACCTTTGAAGCTTTCTTT
TRBD2	TRBV9	TRBJ2-4	NA	CASSVGLAGAPKNIQYF	TGTGCCAGCAGCGTAGGTCTAGCGGGAGCGCCCAAAAACATTCAGTACTTC
TRBD2	TRBV6-5	TRBJ2-7	NA	CASRPEAGGFYEQYF	TGTGCCAGCAGACCAGAAGCGGGGGGTTTTTACGAGCAGTACTTC
TRBD1	TRBV18	TRBJ2-2	NA	CASSPGTGNSGELFF	TGTGCCAGCTCACCCGGGACAGGGAATTCCGGGGAGCTGTTTTTT
TRBD2	TRBV5-1	TRBJ2-1	once	CASSRSGGNEQFF	TGCGCCAGCAGCCGCAGCGGGGGAAATGAGCAGTTCTTC
NA	TRBV3-1/TRBV3-2	TRBJ1-5	NA	CASSQGGQRYQPQHF	TGTGCCAGCAGCCAAGGAGGACAGAGGTATCAGCCCCAGCATTTT
NA	TRBV27	TRBJ1-5	NA	CASSLSGGVGNQPQHF	TGTGCCAGCAGTTTATCGGGAGGGGTAGGCAATCAGCCCCAGCATTTT
TRBD1	TRBV6-4	TRBJ1-2	NA	CASNLRDRVFYGYTF	TGTGCCAGCAACCTCCGGGACAGGGTGTTTTATGGCTACACCTTC
TRBD2	TRBV28	TRBJ2-1	NA	CASRPGLAGVRDEQFF	TGTGCCAGCAGGCCGGGACTAGCGGGAGTCCGGGATGAGCAGTTCTTC
NA	TRBV28	TRBJ2-7	NA	CASNRAVSYEQYF	TGTGCCTCCAATAGAGCGGTGAGCTACGAGCAGTACTTC
TRBD2	TRBV7-3	TRBJ2-3	NA	CASSTGLAGSTDTQYF	TGTGCCAGCAGCACGGGACTAGCGGGAAGCACAGATACGCAGTATTTT
NA	TRBV10-2	TRBJ2-1	NA	CASSPLYNEQFF	TGCGCCAGCAGTCCTCTCTACAATGAGCAGTTCTTC